These 21 T cell receptor beta chains came from one sample sequenced in a study of identifying expanded T cells in peripheral blood. Here immunoSEQ multiplex PCR was the method, and the copy in TCRdb shows in-frame clones only, minus some. The top ten clones hold about 7.7% of a sample with over 100,000 clones, about 85% of them seen once. Sequencing input: blood. The source of these receptors is a person aged 18 to 70 in good health.

A single count supports this clone. This chain joins TRBV15 and TRBJ1-4; the match to TRBD1 covers 7 bases. This CDR3 comprises 15 residues. Trimming cost V 6 bases and J 5 bases; bases outside gene matches: 9. Germline assignment: CDR1 LNHNV and CDR2 YYDKDF (reference sequence). The CDR3 is CATSTTTGQNEKLFF. The CDR3 DNA reads as TGTGCCACCAGTACAACGACAGGGCAAAATGAAAAACTGTTTTTT.

The genes are TRBV4-3 and TRBJ2-7, with D possibly called TRBD1 or TRBD2 (5 bases each). The length of the CDR3 is 15 residues. Deletions cut 0 bases from V and 6 bases from J, with 15 bases between. In germline, CDR1 is LGHNA, CDR2 YSLEER. The CDR3 reads CASSQDRGRVGEQYF. The DNA for the CDR3 is TGCGCCAGCAGCCAAGATCGGGGCAGGGTGGGCGAGCAGTACTTC.

This chain connects TRBV21-1 to TRBJ1-5; no DNA check was done on the table's D call, TRBD1. TRBV21-1 is noted as a pseudogene. The length of the CDR3 is 18 residues. The CDR3 is CASSKDPPRDSERQPQHF. In DNA, the CDR3 is TGTGCCAGCAGCAAAGATCCGCCCCGGGACAGTGAACGTCAGCCCCAGCATTTT.

The V call is TRBV25-1, the J call TRBJ1-5, with D possibly being TRBD1 (6 bases). CDR1 MGHDK and CDR2 SYGVNS come from the germline V gene. The CDR3 has 13 amino acids. Trimming shortened V by 8 bases and J by 5 bases, and 13 bases separated the two germline ends. The CDR3 DNA follows: TGTGCCAGCCGCCAGGGGTTGGATCAGCCCCAGCATTTT. Protein: CASRQGLDQPQHF. The full variable domain, completed using reference TRBV25-1 and TRBJ1-5, is EADIYQTPRYLVIGTGKKITLECSQTMGHDKMYWYQQDPGMELHLIHYSYGVNSTEKGDLSSESTVSRIRTEHFPLTLESARPSHTSQYLCASRQGLDQPQHFGDGTRLSIL.

This chain joins TRBV23-1 and TRBJ2-2; TRBD1 matches at 8 bases. Being an ORF, TRBV23-1 has a function that is uncertain. This CDR3 is 19 amino acids long. The J segment lost 1 base and the V segment lost 3 bases, leaving 13 bases of the junction unmatched. The CDR3 nucleotides read TGCGCCAGCAGTCAGGTGAGATTAATTACAGGGGGGAACACCGGGGAGCTGTTTTTT. This sequence encodes CASSQVRLITGGNTGELFF.

The V call is TRBV11-2, the J call TRBJ1-5, with TRBD1 identical over 7 bases. Germline V CDR1 and CDR2: SGHAT, FQNNGV. This CDR3 is 15 amino acids long. V trimming: 1 base; J trimming: 4 bases; junction bases outside the gene matches: 4. DNA of the CDR3: TGTGCCAGCAGCTTAGGACAGGGTGGGAATCAGCCCCAGCATTTT. It encodes CASSLGQGGNQPQHF.

The chain is built from TRBV7-9 and TRBJ2-7; weak D call: TRBD2 (6 bases). With 1 base removed from V and 6 bases from J, the gap between germline ends came to 13 bases. This CDR3 has 14 residues. Germline CDR1 is SEHNR and CDR2 is FQNEAQ (reference sequence). The CDR3 sequence: CASSLEVREAEQYF. CDR3 DNA sequence: TGTGCCAGCAGCTTAGAGGTTAGGGAGGCCGAGCAGTACTTC.

The chain uses TRBV6-4 and TRBJ2-7; TRBD1 matches at 9 bases. Unmatched junction bases numbered 8, after V lost 6 bases and J lost 5 bases. Per germline, CDR1 MRHNA and CDR2 SNTAGT. This CDR3 contains 14 residues. In nucleotides, the CDR3 is TGTGCCAGCAGCCCAACGACAGGGGGTGACGAGCAGTACTTC. Protein: CASSPTTGGDEQYF.

Worth noting for this clone: The same CDR3 also results from other DNA sequences found in this sample. The V call is TRBV2, the J call TRBJ1-6, with D possibly TRBD1 on 6 matching bases. Trimming took 2 bases from V and 7 from J, leaving 6 bases between them. The CDR3 runs 13 residues. Germline CDR1 and CDR2: SNHLY and FYNNEI. The CDR3 DNA reads as TGTGCCAGCAGTGAACAGGGGAATTCACCCCTCCACTTT. Amino acids: CASSEQGNSPLHF.

The chain has TRBV18 and TRBJ2-6; TRBD2 matches at 8 bases. Germline CDR1 is KGHSH and CDR2 is LQKENI. The CDR3 loop spans 18 amino acids. V shed 5 bases and J 2 bases; nucleotides not matched to a gene: 11. CDR3 coding DNA: TGTGCCAGCTCAGCTCCGGGAGGGAGGGTCCCTGGGGCCAACGTCCTGACTTTC. Protein product: CASSAPGGRVPGANVLTF.

This sequence joins TRBV5-6 and TRBJ2-2; 9 bases align to TRBD1. The CDR3 contains 15 residues. Trimming removed 4 bases from V and 5 bases from J; junction bases left unmatched: 6. Germline CDR1 is SGHDT and CDR2 is YYEEEE. The CDR3 nucleotides are TGTGCCAGCAGCCTGGCGGGGACAGGGACCGGGGAGCTGTTTTTT. It is translated as CASSLAGTGTGELFF.

The chain couples TRBV10-3 to TRBJ1-4; a weak D match, TRBD1 (6 bases). Germline V CDR1 and CDR2: ENHRY, SYGVKD. Trimming removed 4 bases from V and 5 bases from J, with 8 bases in between. The CDR3 covers 13 residues. The CDR3 here is CAISGQENEKLFF. For the CDR3, the DNA is TGTGCCATCAGTGGACAGGAAAATGAAAAACTGTTTTTT.

The chain has TRBV5-4 and TRBJ2-5, with TRBD2 identical over 8 bases. The junction had 5 bases not matched to a gene; V was cut back by 5 bases and J by 2 bases. This CDR3 region has 14 residues. The V gene's germline CDR1 is SGHNT and CDR2 YYREEE (reference sequence). The CDR3 is CASSLAGRQETQYF. CDR3 coding DNA: TGTGCCAGCAGTTTAGCGGGGCGACAAGAGACCCAGTACTTC.

CDR3 nucleotides: TGTGCCAGCAGTTTATCAGTTCTCTCTGGAAACACCATATATTTT. Protein product: CASSLSVLSGNTIYF. The J gene is TRBJ1-3, the V gene TRBV27; D uncertain. Trimming left V 0 bases short and J 0 bases short, with 6 bases between. The CDR3 runs to 15 residues. Looked up from germline, CDR1 is MNHEY and CDR2 is SMNVEV (reference sequence).

V and J are TRBV7-9 and TRBJ2-1; D ambiguous. CDR1 and CDR2 from the germline V gene are SEHNR and FQNEAQ (reference sequence). Trimming took off 5 bases at V and 7 bases at J, with 9 bases between the two ends. This CDR3 has 12 residues. CDR3 sequence: CASSPLMNEQFF. Here the CDR3 DNA reads TGTGCCAGCAGCCCCCTTATGAATGAGCAGTTCTTC.

The genes are TRBV4-2 and TRBJ1-6, with D possibly TRBD1 on 6 matching bases. V was trimmed by 0 bases and J by 9 bases, leaving 21 bases between them. The germline CDR1 and CDR2 sequences are LGHNA and YNFKEQ. The CDR3 length is 18 residues. The CDR3 loop reads CASSQDVNGGRGFSPLHF. The CDR3, as DNA: TGTGCCAGCAGCCAAGATGTCAATGGGGGCAGGGGTTTTTCACCCCTCCACTTT.

The V gene is TRBV30, the J gene TRBJ2-3; 14 nucleotides align to TRBD2. Germline V CDR1 and CDR2: GTSNPN, SVGIG (reference sequence). This CDR3 region has 17 residues. The trim removed 2 bases at V and 1 base at J, leaving 5 bases unmatched. The CDR3 DNA reads TGTGCCTGGAGTACGGGACTAGCGGGGGTGGGCACAGATACGCAGTATTTT. The encoded protein is CAWSTGLAGVGTDTQYF.

This clone occurred once. The chain joins TRBV5-1 to TRBJ2-2, with D hard to call. The CDR3 runs 13 residues. V lost 2 bases, J lost 6 bases, and 8 bases lay in between. Per germline, CDR1 SGHRS and CDR2 YFSETQ. CDR3 sequence (DNA): TGCGCCAGCAGCTTTTTGGGGTCCGGGGAGCTGTTTTTT. It specifies CASSFLGSGELFF.

The J gene is TRBJ2-7, the V gene TRBV15; D may match TRBD1 or TRBD2 (5 bases each). The CDR3 runs 15 residues. Trimming stripped 5 bases from V and 6 bases from J, with 20 bases between. Germline CDR1 is LNHNV and CDR2 is YYDKDF (reference sequence). The CDR3 bases are TGTGCCACCAGCCCCACCCCCCAGGGACCGACCGAGCAGTACTTC. Protein: CATSPTPQGPTEQYF.

The rearrangement links TRBV6-6 to TRBJ1-4, with D unresolved. CDR1 and CDR2 (germline): MNHNY, SVGAGI (reference sequence). V was pared by 8 bases and J by 5 bases, with 12 bases between. The CDR3 consists of 13 residues. CDR3 residues: CASRIQANEKLFF. The CDR3 DNA reads TGTGCCAGCCGAATTCAAGCGAATGAAAAACTGTTTTTT.

The rearrangement uses TRBV2 and TRBJ2-6; 9 bases line up with TRBD1. Trimming at V came to 4 bases and at J to 1 base, leaving 5 bases not matched to a gene. Germline V gene data show CDR1 as SNHLY and CDR2 as FYNNEI. The CDR3 has 17 residues. Here the CDR3 reads CASSAGTGNSGANVLTF. CDR3 in DNA: TGTGCCAGCAGTGCCGGGACAGGGAATTCTGGGGCCAACGTCCTGACTTTC. The complete variable domain, with remaining parts taken from reference TRBV2 and TRBJ2-6, reads EPEVTQTPSHQVTQMGQEVILRCVPISNHLYFYWYRQILGQKVEFLVSFYNNEISEKSEIFDDQFSVERPDGSNFTLKIRSTKLEDSAMYFCASSAGTGNSGANVLTFGAGSRLTVL.